One sample yielded the 32 T cell receptor beta chains listed below, sequenced in a study of cytotoxic CD8 clonotypes in ibrutinib-treated CLL. Using immunoSEQ multiplex PCR, the repertoire was profiled, and TCRdb retains in-frame clones only, with some absent. The sample contains some 46,000 clones, 60% to 75% of which appear only once. This specimen consisted of PBMCs, obtained after 12 months of ibrutinib treatment. These receptors were collected from a human donor with chronic lymphocytic leukemia.

The V call is TRBV6-1, the J call TRBJ2-7; TRBD1 matches 8 bases. CDR3 size: 17 residues. With V trimmed by 4 bases and J by 2 bases, 13 bases remained unmatched. Germline values: CDR1 MNHNS, CDR2 SASEGT. The CDR3, as DNA: TGTGCCAGCAGTGGGGGATCCCGGACAGGGACCACCTACGAGCAGTACTTC. Its translation is CASSGGSRTGTTYEQYF.

The chain links TRBV10-3 to TRBJ2-2, with D possibly being TRBD1 or TRBD2 (5 bases each). The germline V gene encodes CDR1 ENHRY and CDR2 SYGVKD. The germline V and J ends were trimmed by 2 bases and 7 bases, with 8 bases remaining between them. CDR3 length: 13 amino acids. The CDR3 coding sequence is TGTGCCATCAGTGAGGGGGCGGGCGGGGAGCTGTTTTTT. Translation: CAISEGAGGELFF.

This clone was counted a few times. The chain carries TRBV27 and TRBJ2-7, with D perhaps matching TRBD1 (5 bases). Germline values: CDR1 MNHEY, CDR2 SMNVEV (reference sequence). The CDR3 covers 12 residues. V was clipped by 6 bases and J by 1 base, with 7 bases between them. DNA for the CDR3: TGTGCCAGCAGGGACATTTCCTACGAGCAGTACTTC. This translates into CASRDISYEQYF.

This clone was seen more than once but under ten times. This chain links TRBV7-9 with TRBJ1-1; no definite D call. Trimming removed 3 bases from V and 5 bases from J, with 19 bases in between. Germline V gives CDR1 SEHNR, CDR2 FQNEAQ (reference sequence). CDR3 length: 16 amino acids. CDR3 protein: CASSFTRRWGDTEAFF. The CDR3 region has the DNA TGTGCCAGCAGCTTCACCCGTCGGTGGGGAGATACTGAAGCTTTCTTT.

The J gene is TRBJ2-5, the V gene TRBV4-2; 9 bases are shared with TRBD1. Germline CDR1 is LGHNA and CDR2 is YNFKEQ. The trim removed 4 bases at V and 4 bases at J, leaving 10 bases unmatched. CDR3 length: 16 residues. The CDR3 coding sequence is TGTGCCAGCAGCCTCGCCAGGGGACAGGGTGTAGAGACCCAGTACTTC. It translates to CASSLARGQGVETQYF.

By its share, this clone is large. At one end, the junction sequence differs from germline, possibly due to a read error. The rearrangement uses TRBV7-7 and TRBJ2-3; D uncertain. CDR3 length: 15 residues. Germline V lookup: CDR1 SSHAT, CDR2 FNYEAQ (reference sequence). The DNA for the CDR3 is TGTGCTAGCAGCTTGACACCTCACCCCGGGGATACGCAGTATTTT. Translated, it gives CASSLTPHPGDTQYF.

V usage is TRBV18 and J usage is TRBJ2-7, with TRBD1 as a possible D gene (6 bases). The CDR3 contains 15 residues. The germline V gene has CDR1 KGHSH and CDR2 LQKENI. Trimming cost V 3 bases and J 7 bases, with 19 bases left between them. The CDR3 loop reads CASSPDSSTWGEQYF. CDR3 nucleotide sequence: TGTGCCAGCTCACCGGACAGTTCTACCTGGGGGGAGCAGTACTTC.

This clone was detected only a few times. The chain couples TRBV6-6 to TRBJ2-7, with TRBD1 as a possible D gene (6 bases). This CDR3 contains 13 residues. The V and J ends lost 7 bases and 2 bases respectively, with 12 bases between them. CDR1 is MNHNY, CDR2 SVGAGI, per germline (reference sequence). This CDR3 reads CASTPDRAYEQYF. The CDR3 nucleotides read TGTGCCAGCACCCCGGACAGAGCCTACGAGCAGTACTTC.

The chain recombines TRBV11-3 with TRBJ2-2; D is possibly TRBD1 (5 bases). Trimming stripped 2 bases from V and 4 bases from J, with 8 bases between. The CDR3 contains 14 residues. CDR1 is SGHNT, CDR2 YENEEA, per germline. The CDR3 sequence is CASSLSGRTGELFF. CDR3 coding DNA: TGTGCCAGCAGCTTATCAGGGCGCACCGGGGAGCTGTTTTTT.

The V call is TRBV7-9, the J call TRBJ1-6; no reliable D call. Germline V gene lookup returns CDR1 SEHNR and CDR2 FQNEAQ (reference sequence). The V end was cut by 5 bases, the J end by 9 bases, with 17 bases between. CDR3 size: 15 residues. As DNA, the CDR3 is TGTGCCAGCAGCCACAAACTGGGTAAAGGTTCACCCCTCCACTTT. Its translation is CASSHKLGKGSPLHF.

The chain links TRBV30 to TRBJ1-6; D perhaps matches TRBD1 (5 bases). Germline V gene sequence: CDR1 GTSNPN, CDR2 SVGIG (reference sequence). Trimming shortened V by 1 base and J by 8 bases, and 9 bases separated the two germline ends. CDR3 size: 13 residues. CDR3 DNA sequence: TGTGCCTGGAGTGGCAGGGCGGATTCACCCCTCCACTTT. Translation: CAWSGRADSPLHF.

The J gene is TRBJ2-7, the V gene TRBV10-3; weak D call: TRBD1 (5 bases). V was cut by 8 bases and J by 4 bases, with 15 bases left in between. The CDR3 sequence is 13 residues long. The V gene's germline CDR1 is ENHRY and CDR2 SYGVKD. Written as DNA, the CDR3 is TGTGCCATCGGCTTGGGGCTAAGTTACGAGCAGTACTTC. Amino acids: CAIGLGLSYEQYF.

V and J are TRBV18 and TRBJ2-2; perhaps TRBD1 as D (6 bases). V was shortened by 4 bases and J by 5 bases, with 17 bases between the two germline ends. Germline values: CDR1 KGHSH, CDR2 LQKENI. The CDR3 contains 16 residues. DNA for the CDR3: TGTGCCAGCTCACGAACAGGGTCAGGAGAAACCGGGGAGCTGTTTTTT. Encoded protein: CASSRTGSGETGELFF.

The chain links TRBV4-1 to TRBJ2-3; D is perhaps TRBD2 (6 bases). Per germline, CDR1 MGHRA and CDR2 YSYEKL. This CDR3 has 17 amino acids. V was trimmed by 0 bases and J by 1 base, leaving 14 bases between them. The chain's CDR3 is CASSQDPGVAGTDTQYF. In DNA, the CDR3 is TGCGCCAGCAGCCAAGATCCCGGGGTAGCGGGCACAGATACGCAGTATTTT.

The chain carries TRBV2 and TRBJ1-2; TRBD1 is a possible D gene (5 bases). V lost 6 bases and J 6 bases, leaving 17 bases between the germline ends. Germline assignment: CDR1 SNHLY and CDR2 FYNNEI. The CDR3 runs 14 residues. The CDR3 region has the DNA TGTGCCAGCAGAAGGGGAGGCAGGACTGATGGCTACACCTTC. Amino acids: CASRRGGRTDGYTF.

V is TRBV7-9 and J is TRBJ2-3, with a weak D call TRBD2 (6 bases). The ends were cut back, 5 bases at V and 5 bases at J, with 14 bases in the middle. Germline CDR1 SEHNR, CDR2 FQNEAQ (reference sequence). The CDR3 has 14 residues. CDR3 DNA sequence: TGTGCCAGCAGCCCCCGGACTATTCAAGATACGCAGTATTTT. Translating gives CASSPRTIQDTQYF.

The chain employs TRBV12-2 and TRBJ1-2; whether TRBD1, the table's D call, matches the DNA was not checked. TRBV12-2 is noted as a pseudogene. The CDR3 loop spans 13 amino acids. The CDR3 coding sequence is TGTGCAAGTCGCTCCAGATCTAACTATGGCTACACCTTC. Translation: CASRSRSNYGYTF.

V gene TRBV7-9 combines with J gene TRBJ1-2; maybe TRBD1 (6 bases). Trimming removed 5 bases at V and 8 bases at J, with 9 bases between. CDR1 and CDR2 (germline): SEHNR, FQNEAQ (reference sequence). The length of the CDR3 is 11 residues. The chain's CDR3 is CASSTGSGYTF. The CDR3 region has the DNA TGTGCCAGCAGCACAGGGTCGGGCTACACCTTC. The full variable domain, its missing parts supplied by reference TRBV7-9 and TRBJ1-2, is DTGVSQNPRHKITKRGQNVTFRCDPISEHNRLYWYRQTLGQGPEFLTYFQNEAQLEKSRLLSDRFSAERPKGSFSTLEIQRTEQGDSAMYLCASSTGSGYTFGSGTRLTVV.

This clone was found a few times. This chain joins TRBV7-9 and TRBJ1-2; 9 bases map to TRBD1. Germline trimming cut 5 bases from V and 3 bases from J; bases unmatched to any gene: 7. The length of the CDR3 is 15 residues. Germline CDR1 and CDR2: SEHNR and FQNEAQ (reference sequence). The CDR3 DNA follows: TGTGCCAGCAGCACCCACAGGGGGCATGACTATGGCTACACCTTC. Its translation is CASSTHRGHDYGYTF.

This chain uses TRBV6-5 with TRBJ2-7; weak D call: TRBD1 (6 bases). This CDR3 has 13 amino acids. Trimming took 2 bases from V and 5 from J, leaving 10 bases between them. The germline V gene encodes CDR1 MNHEY and CDR2 SVGAGI. This CDR3 is CASSYRGLNEQYF. In DNA, the CDR3 is TGTGCCAGCAGTTACAGGGGGTTAAACGAGCAGTACTTC.

In nucleotides, the CDR3 is TGTGCCAGCAGCTTAACAGGGGGAAGAGATACGCAGTATTTT. Translation gives CASSLTGGRDTQYF. This chain uses TRBV7-2 with TRBJ2-3, with 8 positions matching TRBD1. The CDR3 sequence is 14 residues long. V was pared by 2 bases and J by 5 bases, with 3 bases of the junction left unmatched. Per the germline V gene, CDR1 is SGHTA and CDR2 is FQGNSA.

This chain joins TRBV11-1 and TRBJ2-7, with 9 bases matching TRBD1. The CDR3 extends over 14 amino acids. With V trimmed by 4 bases and J by 6 bases, 7 bases remained unmatched. Per the germline V gene, CDR1 is SGHAT and CDR2 is FQDESV (reference sequence). The CDR3 region is CASSYSGTGIEQYF. The CDR3 DNA follows: TGTGCCAGCAGCTATTCCGGGACAGGGATCGAGCAGTACTTC. Full variable domain (remainder filled in from reference TRBV11-1 and TRBJ2-7): EAEVAQSPRYKITEKSQAVAFWCDPISGHATLYWYRQILGQGPELLVQFQDESVVDDSQLPKDRFSAERLKGVDSTLKIQPAELGDSAMYLCASSYSGTGIEQYFGPGTRLTVT.

This clone was recorded once. Other DNA sequences of this sample code for an identical CDR3. The V call is TRBV5-1, the J call TRBJ2-7; 8 nucleotides align to TRBD1. Trimming cost V 0 bases and J 1 base; bases outside gene matches: 3. The germline V gene has CDR1 SGHRS and CDR2 YFSETQ. The CDR3 consists of 15 residues. The CDR3: CASSLGQGFSYEQYF. In DNA form, the CDR3 reads TGCGCCAGCAGCTTGGGACAGGGGTTTTCCTACGAGCAGTACTTC.

In its sample, this clone was seen a few times. The chain recombines TRBV29-1 with TRBJ1-2; no definite D call. Germline CDR1 and CDR2: SQVTM and ANQGSEA. The CDR3 totals 13 residues. The V end lost 6 bases, the J end lost 3 bases, and 14 bases lay between the germline ends. The CDR3 DNA sequence: TGCAGCGTCACGATAACATGGCACTATGGCTACACCTTC. Translation gives CSVTITWHYGYTF.

This chain links TRBV7-6 with TRBJ2-3; D ambiguous. In germline, CDR1 is SGHVS, CDR2 FNYEAQ. Trimming cost V 0 bases and J 6 bases, with 4 bases left between them. CDR3 size: 12 residues. The CDR3, as DNA: TGTGCCAGCAGCTTAGCCTGGGATACGCAGTATTTT. Protein product: CASSLAWDTQYF.

The sample holds a few counts of this clone. The rearrangement uses TRBV5-4 and TRBJ2-7; TRBD1 matches 10 bases. The CDR3 spans 13 residues. Germline loops: CDR1 SGHNT, CDR2 YYREEE (reference sequence). The V and J ends lost 4 bases and 7 bases, in that order; junction bases with no gene match: 5. The CDR3 bases are TGTGCCAGCAGCCGAGACAGGGGGCAAGAGCAGTACTTC. This gives the protein CASSRDRGQEQYF. Full variable domain (remainder filled in from reference TRBV5-4 and TRBJ2-7): ETGVTQSPTHLIKTRGQQVTLRCSSQSGHNTVSWYQQALGQGPQFIFQYYREEENGRGNFPPRFSGLQFPNYSSELNVNALELDDSALYLCASSRDRGQEQYFGPGTRLTVT.

V gene TRBV6-1 combines with J gene TRBJ2-1; 7 positions agree with TRBD1. This CDR3 spans 12 amino acids. Unmatched junction bases numbered 6, after V lost 8 bases and J lost 8 bases. Germline V gene lookup returns CDR1 MNHNS and CDR2 SASEGT. In DNA form, the CDR3 reads TGTGCCAGCCTCCGGGACAGATATGAGCAGTTCTTC. Protein sequence: CASLRDRYEQFF.

This chain joins TRBV5-1 and TRBJ1-5; D may be TRBD1 (5 bases). Germline V gives CDR1 SGHRS, CDR2 YFSETQ. The CDR3 is made up of 15 amino acids. Trimming removed 6 bases from V and 0 bases from J, with 13 bases in between. CDR3 DNA sequence: TGCGCCAGCATATGTGGACAAAATAGCAATCAGCCCCAGCATTTT. Encoded protein: CASICGQNSNQPQHF.

This chain connects TRBV2 to TRBJ1-1; D is uncertain. CDR3 size: 11 residues. Trimming pared 8 bases from V and 4 bases from J, leaving 8 bases between. Germline assignment: CDR1 SNHLY and CDR2 FYNNEI. CDR3 coding DNA: TGTGCCAGCCATCGGGTCACTGAAGCTTTCTTT. Its protein product is CASHRVTEAFF.

The chain has TRBV6-6 and TRBJ2-7; 7 nucleotides align to TRBD1. V dropped 7 bases and J dropped 0; count of bases not matched to a gene: 9. Germline V gene data show CDR1 as MNHNY and CDR2 as SVGAGI (reference sequence). This CDR3 comprises 15 residues. This CDR3 reads CASKVLTGSSYEQYF. The CDR3 bases are TGTGCCAGCAAAGTTCTGACAGGGAGCTCCTACGAGCAGTACTTC.

This chain connects TRBV27 to TRBJ1-2; D call uncertain. Trimming removed 5 bases at V and 8 bases at J, with 21 bases between. The CDR3 is made up of 15 amino acids. CDR1 and CDR2 (germline): MNHEY, SMNVEV (reference sequence). The CDR3 sequence is CASSMRVGGQDGYTF. CDR3 nucleotide sequence: TGTGCCAGCAGTATGCGCGTCGGCGGCCAAGACGGCTACACCTTC.

The rearrangement links TRBV6-5 to TRBJ1-2; D unresolved. Germline loops: CDR1 MNHEY, CDR2 SVGAGI. CDR3 length: 13 residues. The V end was cut by 2 bases, the J end by 6 bases, with 10 bases between. The CDR3 protein is CASSYERGDGYTF. The CDR3 coding sequence is TGTGCCAGCAGTTACGAGCGTGGTGATGGCTACACCTTC.